The following is a T cell receptor (beta chain) sequence with its context. Germline V gene sequence: CDR1 MNHNS, CDR2 SASEGT. This CDR3 contains 13 residues. The V end was cut by 7 bases, the J end by 6 bases, with 15 bases between. The sample originates from a study of cytomegalovirus exposure and HLA in healthy donors. At collection, donors were nominally healthy, but unrecorded immune exposures were probable. Use of 60 Vbeta and 13 Jbeta primers characterized the PCR. The protocol was immunoSEQ multiplex PCR, while the TCRdb copy is restricted to in-frame clones and leaves out a portion. The sample carries more than 150,000 clones, around 82% recorded once.

The receptor's source is a boy younger than 18 in good health and CMV-seronegative. The source material was PBMCs. The chain combines TRBV6-1 with TRBJ1-1, with a tentative D call TRBD1 (5 bases). The CDR3 nucleotides read TGTGCCAGCATCAACCAGGGTAAGGCTGAAGCTTTCTTT. Translated, it gives CASINQGKAEAFF.